The 2 T cell receptor beta chains reported below all come from one sample, sequenced in a study of human T cells and chemical hapten exposure. Using its own MiXCR run on the 5' RACE reads, TCRdb lists one record per CDR3 protein. Of fewer than 150,000 distinct CDR3 sequences in the sample, approximately 20% were seen once. Total RNA came from unfractionated whole blood. The source is a human donor in good health.

The genes are TRBV21-1 and TRBJ1-5. TRBV21-1 is designated a pseudogene. The length of the CDR3 is 17 residues. This CDR3 is CASSKAPGGYEYQPQHF. CDR3 nucleotide sequence: TGTGCCAGCAGCAAAGCCCCAGGCGGGTATGAGTATCAGCCCCAGCATTTT.

This clonotype occurred a few times. The chain is built from TRBV18 and TRBJ2-5; D is perhaps TRBD1 or TRBD2 (5 bases each). The CDR3 is made up of 17 amino acids. The germline CDR1 and CDR2 sequences are KGHSH and LQKENI. The ends were cut back, 4 bases at V and 2 bases at J, with 20 bases in the middle. CDR3 coding DNA: TGTGCCAGCTCACGCGTCTCAGGGCCGGGGATTCAAGAGACCCAGTACTTC. This encodes CASSRVSGPGIQETQYF.